These T cell receptor beta chains were read from a single sample in a study of control samples from healthy donors and cancer patients. Data came from immunoSEQ multiplex PCR; TCRdb stores just in-frame clones and leaves some out. The repertoire holds 90,000 to 140,000 clones, with 80% to 90% as singletons. Sequenced sample: blood. Receptors originate from a woman aged 45-65 years in good health. The conserved cysteine and the conserved F or W are not part of the CDR3 here.

J gene: TRBJ1-1; V gene: TRBV18; CDR3 protein: ASSAIRQGAGNTEAF
J gene: TRBJ2-7; V gene: TRBV5-4; CDR3 protein: ASSSIRDSTYEQY
J gene: TRBJ1-3; V gene: TRBV19; CDR3 protein: ASSLGTASSGNTIY
J gene: TRBJ2-5; V gene: TRBV9; CDR3 protein: ASSAGLAGGPQTQY
J gene: TRBJ2-2; V gene: TRBV6-6; CDR3 protein: ASRRTGDGGELF
J gene: TRBJ1-1; V gene: TRBV7-9; CDR3 protein: ASTRTGVGTEAF
J gene: TRBJ2-2; V gene: TRBV2; CDR3 protein: ASSEFVGGSGELF
J gene: TRBJ2-2; V gene: TRBV4-3; CDR3 protein: ASSPAVGGATGELF
J gene: TRBJ2-1; V gene: TRBV29-1; CDR3 protein: SVEGAGGLWDEQF
J gene: TRBJ2-2; V gene: TRBV19; CDR3 protein: ASSSKSGTGELF
J gene: TRBJ1-3; V gene: TRBV4-2; CDR3 protein: ASSQAIGGAFGNTIY
J gene: TRBJ1-2; V gene: TRBV5-1; CDR3 protein: ASSRTGEGGNGYT
J gene: TRBJ2-1; V gene: TRBV5-1; CDR3 protein: ASSISGQGNEQF